This TCR beta chain derives from a study of response to subunit inactivated influenza vaccine. This clonotype was seen a few times. V was trimmed by 3 bases and J by 1 base, leaving 14 bases between them. The germline V gene encodes CDR1 DFQATT and CDR2 SNEGSKA (reference sequence). The CDR3 runs to 15 residues. TCRdb re-analysed the RT-PCR reads in MiXCR, keeping a single row per CDR3 protein. The sample records over 400,000 distinct CDR3 sequences, approximately 13% being singletons. The receptor was derived from a man over 45 who received an inactivated influenza vaccine. Sequencing used PBMCs from blood, obtained 40 to 50 days after vaccination. This chain links TRBV20-1 with TRBJ2-3; D not certain. The CDR3 DNA sequence: TGCAGTGCTAGGTACCGAGTGGTTCGCACAGATACGCAGTATTTT. Protein sequence: CSARYRVVRTDTQYF.